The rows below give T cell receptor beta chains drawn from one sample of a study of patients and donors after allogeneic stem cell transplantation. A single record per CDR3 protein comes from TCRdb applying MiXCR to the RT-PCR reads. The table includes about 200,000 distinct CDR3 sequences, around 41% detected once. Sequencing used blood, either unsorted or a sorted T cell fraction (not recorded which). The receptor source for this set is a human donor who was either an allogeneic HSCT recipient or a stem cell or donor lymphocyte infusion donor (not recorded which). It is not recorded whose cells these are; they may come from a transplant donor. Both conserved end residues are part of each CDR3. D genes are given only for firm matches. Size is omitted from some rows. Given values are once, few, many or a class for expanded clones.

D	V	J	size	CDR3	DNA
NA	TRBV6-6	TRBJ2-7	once	CASSPGGSNSYEQYF	TGTGCCAGCAGTCCCGGGGGATCAAACTCCTACGAGCAGTACTTC
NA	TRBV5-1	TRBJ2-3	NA	CASSYTSTDTQYF	TGCGCCAGCAGCTACACTAGCACAGATACGCAGTATTTT
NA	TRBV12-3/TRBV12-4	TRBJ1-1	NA	CASSSRPIPRAAFF	TGTGCCAGCAGTTCCAGACCCATTCCTCGGGCGGCTTTCTTT
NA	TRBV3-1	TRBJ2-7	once	CASSLIRGASIYEQYF	TGTGCCAGCAGCCTTATACGCGGGGCGTCGATCTACGAGCAGTACTTC
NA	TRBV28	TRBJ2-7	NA	CASSSPGSPYEQYF	TGTGCCAGCAGTTCCCCCGGGAGTCCCTACGAGCAGTACTTC
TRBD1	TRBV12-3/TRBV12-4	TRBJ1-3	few	CASSYTGQGRNTIYF	TGTGCCAGCAGTTATACCGGACAGGGGAGAAACACCATATATTTT
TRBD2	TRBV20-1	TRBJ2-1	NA	CSAPTSGDNEQFF	TGCAGTGCTCCGACTAGCGGGGACAATGAGCAGTTCTTC
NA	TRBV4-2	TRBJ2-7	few	CASSQGEDSAYEQYF	TGTGCCAGCAGCCAAGGTGAGGACTCGGCCTACGAGCAGTACTTC
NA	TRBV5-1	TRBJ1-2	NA	CASSLVPRGEDGTDYGYTF	TGCGCCAGCAGCTTGGTACCACGGGGGGAGGACGGAACCGACTATGGCTACACCTTC
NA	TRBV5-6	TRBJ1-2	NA	CASSLQDHGYTF	TGTGCCAGCAGCTTACAGGATCATGGCTACACCTTC
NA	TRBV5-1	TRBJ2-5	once	CASSYGQEGETQYF	TGCGCCAGCAGCTACGGACAGGAGGGAGAGACCCAGTACTTC
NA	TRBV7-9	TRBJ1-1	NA	CASSPLRGQAFF	TGTGCCAGCAGCCCCCTGAGAGGGCAAGCTTTCTTT
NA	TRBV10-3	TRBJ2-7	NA	CAISNPRDPGPYEQYF	TGTGCCATCAGTAACCCCCGGGACCCCGGACCCTACGAGCAGTACTTC
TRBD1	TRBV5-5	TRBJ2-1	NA	CASSAQGALYNEQFF	TGTGCCAGCAGCGCACAGGGGGCTCTCTACAATGAGCAGTTCTTC
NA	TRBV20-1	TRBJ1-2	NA	CSARAYDAYGYTF	TGCAGTGCCCGGGCCTACGACGCATATGGCTACACCTTC
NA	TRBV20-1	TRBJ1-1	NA	CSALKANTEAFF	TGCAGTGCCCTGAAAGCAAACACTGAAGCTTTCTTT
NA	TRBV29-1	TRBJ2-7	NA	CSVVGSSYEQYF	TGCAGCGTTGTGGGCAGCTCCTACGAGCAGTACTTC
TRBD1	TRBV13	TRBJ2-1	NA	CASSHRFRGPSYNEQFF	TGTGCCAGCAGCCACAGATTCAGGGGGCCCTCCTACAATGAGCAGTTCTTC